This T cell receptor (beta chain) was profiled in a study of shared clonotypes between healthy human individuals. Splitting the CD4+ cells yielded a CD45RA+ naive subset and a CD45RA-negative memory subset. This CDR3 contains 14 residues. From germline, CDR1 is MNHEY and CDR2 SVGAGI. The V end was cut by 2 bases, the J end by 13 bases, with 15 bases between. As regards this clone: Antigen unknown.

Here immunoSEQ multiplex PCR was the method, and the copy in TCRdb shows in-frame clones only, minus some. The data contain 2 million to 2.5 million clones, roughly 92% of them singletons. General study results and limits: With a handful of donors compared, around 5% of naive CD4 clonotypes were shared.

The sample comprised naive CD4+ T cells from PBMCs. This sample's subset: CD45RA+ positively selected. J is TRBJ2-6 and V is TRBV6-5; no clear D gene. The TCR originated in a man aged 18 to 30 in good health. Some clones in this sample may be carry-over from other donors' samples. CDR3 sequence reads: CASSYEWRIGVLTF. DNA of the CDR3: TGTGCCAGCAGTTACGAGTGGAGAATAGGTGTCCTGACTTTC.